These 32 T cell receptor beta chains share one sample of origin, sequenced in a study of T-cell reconstitution after alpha-beta-depleted transplantation in children. Using unique molecular identifiers, the investigators prepared the TCRbeta library. TCRdb recomputed calls from the PCR reads with MiXCR, one row per CDR3 protein. The sample lists over 70,000 distinct CDR3 sequences, roughly 8.8% occurring once. This specimen was PBMCs from the stem cell graft donor, taken from the stem cell graft. All receptors come from a human donor who donated a stem cell graft to a child with congenital amegakaryocytic thrombocytopenia.

This clonotype was counted ten times or more. The CDR3 region is CASSLRASEGYTF. The CDR3 nucleotides are TGTGCCAGCAGTTTAAGGGCCTCAGAGGGCTACACCTTC. The chain employs TRBV12-3 or TRBV12-4 and TRBJ1-2, with D uncertain. The CDR3 sequence is 13 residues long. V was cut by 2 bases and J by 8 bases, with 12 bases left in between.

This clonotype was found many times. The V call is TRBV5-6, the J call TRBJ2-1; 8 nucleotides agree with TRBD2. CDR1 is SGHDT, CDR2 YYEEEE, per germline. V gave up 6 bases and J gave up 2 bases; unmatched junction bases: 10. The CDR3 has 16 residues. In DNA, the CDR3 is TGTGCCAGCACCCTTCCTGGCGGGAGGACCTACAATGAGCAGTTCTTC. Translation: CASTLPGGRTYNEQFF. The whole variable domain, filled in from reference TRBV5-6 and TRBJ2-1, reads DAGVTQSPTHLIKTRGQQVTLRCSPKSGHDTVSWYQQALGQGPQFIFQYYEEEERQRGNFPDRFSGHQFPNYSSELNVNALLLGDSALYLCASTLPGGRTYNEQFFGPGTRLTVL.

This clonotype was seen repeatedly, ten times or more. The chain uses TRBV20-1 and TRBJ2-5, with D tentatively TRBD1 (6 bases). The germline V gene encodes CDR1 DFQATT and CDR2 SNEGSKA (reference sequence). The CDR3 runs to 13 residues. Trimming pared 2 bases from V and 5 bases from J, leaving 12 bases between. The CDR3 reads CSARMGARETQYF. CDR3 sequence (DNA): TGCAGTGCTAGAATGGGGGCTAGGGAGACCCAGTACTTC.

The sample holds many counts of this clonotype. The chain links TRBV5-1 to TRBJ2-3; D gene ambiguous. CDR1 is SGHRS and CDR2 is YFSETQ in the germline V gene. This CDR3 contains 14 residues. The V gene lost 0 bases and the J gene lost 3 bases, with 8 bases spanning the gap. CDR3 nucleotide sequence: TGCGCCAGCAGCTTGGAATGGCGTACAGATACGCAGTATTTT. Its translation: CASSLEWRTDTQYF. Using reference TRBV5-1 and TRBJ2-3 for the parts outside the CDR3, the full variable domain is KAGVTQTPRYLIKTRGQQVTLSCSPISGHRSVSWYQQTPGQGLQFLFEYFSETQRNKGNFPGRFSGRQFSNSRSEMNVSTLELGDSALYLCASSLEWRTDTQYFGPGTRLTVL.

This clonotype was recorded many times. The genes are TRBV4-3 and TRBJ2-1; 11 nucleotides align to TRBD1. The germline gives CDR1 LGHNA, CDR2 YSLEER. The V and J ends lost 0 bases and 7 bases, in that order; junction bases with no gene match: 5. The CDR3 has 16 amino acids. For the CDR3, the DNA is TGCGCCAGCAGCCAAGATATGGGGACAGGGGGTAATGAGCAGTTCTTC. It is translated as CASSQDMGTGGNEQFF.

In this sample, this clonotype turned up many times. The rearrangement joins TRBV6-5 to TRBJ2-3; TRBD2 is a possible D gene (7 bases). CDR1 and CDR2 from the germline V gene are MNHEY and SVGAGI. The CDR3 totals 16 residues. Deletions cut 5 bases from V and 3 bases from J, with 18 bases between. CDR3 sequence reads: CASSHPRGGRTDTQYF. Written as DNA, the CDR3 is TGTGCCAGCAGTCATCCAAGGGGGGGGCGGACAGATACGCAGTATTTT.

This clonotype was observed many times. This chain links TRBV15 with TRBJ2-7; perhaps TRBD2 as D (5 bases). The CDR3 runs 13 residues. From germline, CDR1 is LNHNV and CDR2 YYDKDF (reference sequence). The V and J ends lost 7 bases and 0 bases respectively, with 10 bases between them. The DNA for the CDR3 is TGTGCCACCAAGGACTCCGACTCCTACGAGCAGTACTTC. Translating gives CATKDSDSYEQYF.

This clonotype occurred many times. J is TRBJ1-5 and V is TRBV5-6; D gene uncertain. This CDR3 region has 14 residues. V gave up 3 bases and J gave up 5 bases, with 12 bases separating them. CDR1 is SGHDT and CDR2 is YYEEEE in the germline V gene. As DNA, the CDR3 is TGTGCCAGCAGCTCAGGTTGGGTGGATCAGCCCCAGCATTTT. Its protein is CASSSGWVDQPQHF. The full variable domain, completed using reference TRBV5-6 and TRBJ1-5, is DAGVTQSPTHLIKTRGQQVTLRCSPKSGHDTVSWYQQALGQGPQFIFQYYEEEERQRGNFPDRFSGHQFPNYSSELNVNALLLGDSALYLCASSSGWVDQPQHFGDGTRLSIL.

The sample holds many counts of this clonotype. DNA of the CDR3: TGTGCCAGCAGACCGGGACAGGTGACTCTTATCTACGAGCAGTACTTC. This codes for CASRPGQVTLIYEQYF. The rearrangement joins TRBV6-5 to TRBJ2-7; 8 nucleotides agree with TRBD1. J lost 3 bases, V lost 6 bases, and 13 bases had no gene match. Germline CDR1 reads MNHEY; CDR2 reads SVGAGI. The CDR3 totals 16 residues.

This clonotype was found many times. This sequence joins TRBV30 and TRBJ2-2; D might be TRBD1 or TRBD2, each matching 5 bases. V dropped 6 bases and J dropped 6 bases, with 20 bases sitting between them. The CDR3 has 15 residues. From germline, CDR1 is GTSNPN and CDR2 SVGIG (reference sequence). The CDR3 is CACSDGGTSAGELFF. The CDR3, as DNA: TGTGCCTGCTCCGATGGGGGAACGAGCGCCGGGGAGCTGTTTTTT.

This clonotype was counted many times. CDR3: CSAEKGTQYF. Here the CDR3 DNA reads TGCAGTGCCGAGAAGGGTACGCAGTATTTT. The chain recombines TRBV20-1 with TRBJ2-3; the D is unclear. Deletions cut 6 bases from V and 8 bases from J, with 9 bases between. The germline gives CDR1 DFQATT, CDR2 SNEGSKA (reference sequence). CDR3 size: 10 residues.

This clonotype was detected ten times or more. The chain joins TRBV28 to TRBJ2-7; weak D call: TRBD1 (6 bases). Germline CDR1 and CDR2: MDHEN and SYDVKM. This CDR3 is 15 amino acids long. V was clipped by 7 bases and J by 1 base, with 17 bases between them. The DNA for the CDR3 is TGTGCCAGCAATTCTGAGGGGACACCTTCCTACGAGCAGTACTTC. This gives the protein CASNSEGTPSYEQYF. The full variable domain, rest sourced from reference TRBV28 and TRBJ2-7, is DVKVTQSSRYLVKRTGEKVFLECVQDMDHENMFWYRQDPGLGLRLIYFSYDVKMKEKGDIPEGYSVSREKKERFSLILESASTNQTSMYLCASNSEGTPSYEQYFGPGTRLTVT.

This clonotype has more than one count but fewer than ten. V and J are TRBV6-5 and TRBJ2-3, with D perhaps being TRBD1 or TRBD2 (5 bases each). V shed 1 base and J shed 1 base, with 18 bases lying between them. The CDR3 has 18 amino acids. Germline V gene data show CDR1 as MNHEY and CDR2 as SVGAGI. The CDR3, as DNA: TGTGCCAGCAGTTACTTTGGACCCCGGGGCTATCGCACAGATACGCAGTATTTT. Its protein product is CASSYFGPRGYRTDTQYF.

This clonotype was recorded at least ten times. The chain couples TRBV20-1 to TRBJ2-5; a possible D gene is TRBD2 (6 bases). The V end was cut by 6 bases, the J end by 5 bases, with 16 bases between. Looked up from germline, CDR1 is DFQATT and CDR2 is SNEGSKA (reference sequence). The CDR3 is made up of 13 amino acids. The CDR3 is CSADGGFGETQYF. The CDR3 DNA sequence: TGCAGTGCGGACGGGGGTTTCGGGGAGACCCAGTACTTC.

The V and J genes are TRBV9 and TRBJ2-2; D gene uncertain. The length of the CDR3 is 16 residues. CDR1 is SGDLS, CDR2 YYNGEE, per germline. Trimming shortened V by 0 bases and J by 2 bases, and 11 bases separated the two germline ends. CDR3 nucleotide sequence: TGTGCCAGCAGCGTAGGTCGGAACCTTAACACCGGGGAGCTGTTTTTT. Residues: CASSVGRNLNTGELFF.

This clonotype was observed at least ten times. The genes are TRBV12-3 or TRBV12-4 and TRBJ2-5, with a possible D match to TRBD2 (5 bases). Trimming shortened V by 5 bases and J by 3 bases, and 13 bases separated the two germline ends. CDR3 length equals 14 residues. CDR3 in amino acids: CASSPRGQKETQYF. The CDR3 DNA reads as TGTGCCAGCAGTCCCCGGGGTCAAAAAGAGACCCAGTACTTC.

This clonotype was detected ten times or more. The V gene is TRBV3-1, the J gene TRBJ2-2; D call uncertain. The CDR3 sequence is 13 residues long. Trimming shortened V by 7 bases and J by 5 bases, and 11 bases separated the two germline ends. Germline V gene sequence: CDR1 LGHDT, CDR2 YNNKEL (reference sequence). Written as DNA, the CDR3 is TGTGCCAGCAACGACTTCCAAACCGGGGAGCTGTTTTTT. Its translation is CASNDFQTGELFF. Full variable domain (remainder filled in from reference TRBV3-1 and TRBJ2-2): DTAVSQTPKYLVTQMGNDKSIKCEQNLGHDTMYWYKQDSKKFLKIMFSYNNKELIINETVPNRFSPKSPDKAHLNLHINSLELGDSAVYFCASNDFQTGELFFGEGSRLTVL.

This clonotype has ten or more counts. This chain joins TRBV20-1 and TRBJ1-2; 9 bases map to TRBD1. J lost 3 bases, V lost 3 bases, and 11 bases had no gene match. Germline V gene data show CDR1 as DFQATT and CDR2 as SNEGSKA (reference sequence). This CDR3 is built from 16 residues. DNA for the CDR3: TGCAGTGCTAGGGGGGACAGGGATTATATAGACTATGGCTACACCTTC. Translation: CSARGDRDYIDYGYTF.

Many counts were recorded for this clonotype. V gene TRBV3-1 combines with J gene TRBJ1-5; TRBD1 might be the D (5 bases). The length of the CDR3 is 15 residues. Between the trimmed V and J ends, which lost 4 bases and 0 bases, there was a span of 10 bases. Germline V gives CDR1 LGHDT, CDR2 YNNKEL (reference sequence). CDR3 sequence: CASSPEGLSNQPQHF. The CDR3 DNA reads TGTGCCAGCAGCCCCGAGGGACTTAGCAATCAGCCCCAGCATTTT.

This clonotype was found a few times. The chain recombines TRBV6-5 with TRBJ1-2; TRBD1 agrees at 7 bases. The CDR3 covers 14 residues. Germline CDR1 is MNHEY and CDR2 is SVGAGI. V trimming: 2 bases; J trimming: 8 bases; junction bases outside the gene matches: 8. CDR3 sequence: CASSYGGDSLGYTF. CDR3 coding DNA: TGTGCCAGCAGTTACGGGGGGGACAGTTTAGGCTACACCTTC.

Ten or more counts support this clonotype. The rearrangement links TRBV7-8 to TRBJ1-3; no clear D gene. V lost 1 base, J lost 2 bases, and 9 bases lay in between. From germline, CDR1 is SGHVS and CDR2 FQNEAQ. There are 15 residues in the CDR3. The CDR3 loop reads CASSLDSGPGNTIYF. CDR3 DNA sequence: TGTGCCAGCAGCTTAGATAGTGGGCCTGGAAACACCATATATTTT.

This clonotype has ten or more counts. The chain recombines TRBV6-1 with TRBJ2-7; TRBD2 might be the D (7 bases). Germline values: CDR1 MNHNS, CDR2 SASEGT. V lost 8 bases and J 2 bases, leaving 19 bases between the germline ends. The CDR3 covers 15 residues. CDR3 DNA sequence: TGTGCCAGCGGGCCGGAGGGGGGGCTCGCCTACGAGCAGTACTTC. Its translation is CASGPEGGLAYEQYF.

The table lists this clonotype with many counts. The chain carries TRBV29-1 and TRBJ2-1; TRBD1 might be the D (6 bases). Trimming shortened V by 6 bases and J by 4 bases, and 10 bases separated the two germline ends. The CDR3 is 12 residues long. The V gene's germline CDR1 is SQVTM and CDR2 ANQGSEA. For the CDR3, the DNA is TGCAGCGTGGGGACACAGTACAATGAGCAGTTCTTC. This encodes CSVGTQYNEQFF.

This clonotype has a count of ten or more. The rearrangement uses TRBV29-1 and TRBJ1-1, with no clear D. This CDR3 contains 13 residues. Per germline, CDR1 SQVTM and CDR2 ANQGSEA. V dropped 3 bases and J dropped 4 bases, with 12 bases sitting between them. The CDR3 sequence: CSVEPGSGTEAFF. CDR3 coding DNA: TGCAGCGTTGAGCCGGGGTCGGGCACTGAAGCTTTCTTT.

This clonotype was detected ten times or more. This chain joins TRBV20-1 and TRBJ2-7; the D gene could be TRBD1 or TRBD2 (5 bases each). In germline, CDR1 is DFQATT, CDR2 SNEGSKA (reference sequence). CDR3 size: 13 residues. Trimming pared 2 bases from V and 7 bases from J, leaving 15 bases between. The DNA for the CDR3 is TGCAGTGCTAGAAAGGTCACGGGGCGAGAGCAGTACTTC. Protein sequence: CSARKVTGREQYF.

This clonotype was seen at least ten times. The rearrangement uses TRBV7-2 and TRBJ2-2, with D hard to call. Trimming removed 1 base from V and 1 base from J, with 4 bases in between. The CDR3 consists of 14 residues. CDR1 and CDR2 from the germline V gene are SGHTA and FQGNSA. CDR3 sequence reads: CASSLVGNTGELFF. CDR3 nucleotide sequence: TGTGCCAGCAGCTTAGTCGGGAACACCGGGGAGCTGTTTTTT.

In its sample, this clonotype was seen many times. The rearrangement links TRBV7-9 to TRBJ2-5, with D perhaps TRBD1 or TRBD2 (5 bases each). The germline V gene encodes CDR1 SEHNR and CDR2 FQNEAQ (reference sequence). The CDR3 is 14 residues long. V lost 4 bases to trimming and J lost 5 bases, with 14 bases between them. The CDR3 sequence is CASSSRAGTETQYF. Here the CDR3 DNA reads TGTGCCAGCAGCTCTCGGGCAGGGACGGAGACCCAGTACTTC. The variable domain in full, completed from reference TRBV7-9 and TRBJ2-5, reads DTGVSQNPRHKITKRGQNVTFRCDPISEHNRLYWYRQTLGQGPEFLTYFQNEAQLEKSRLLSDRFSAERPKGSFSTLEIQRTEQGDSAMYLCASSSRAGTETQYFGPGTRLLVL.

This clonotype has ten or more counts. This rearrangement joins TRBV29-1 to TRBJ2-7, with 11 bases that match TRBD2. V was clipped by 4 bases and J by 5 bases; unmatched bases: 4. The CDR3 length is 13 residues. Germline assignment: CDR1 SQVTM and CDR2 ANQGSEA. CDR3 coding DNA: TGCAGCGTTGCTACTAGCGGGAGTCACGAGCAGTACTTC. It translates to CSVATSGSHEQYF.

In this sample, this clonotype turned up many times. The chain joins TRBV12-3 or TRBV12-4 to TRBJ2-2; TRBD2 might be the D (5 bases). CDR3 length equals 13 residues. The V end lost 7 bases, the J end lost 7 bases, and 13 bases lay between the germline ends. The CDR3 sequence is CASTFEGSGELFF. CDR3 in DNA: TGTGCCAGCACCTTCGAAGGGAGCGGGGAGCTGTTTTTT.

In its sample, this clonotype was seen many times. The rearrangement uses TRBV20-1 and TRBJ1-5; D is unresolved. CDR3 size: 18 residues. The V end lost 3 bases, the J end lost 1 base, and 22 bases lay between the germline ends. From germline, CDR1 is DFQATT and CDR2 SNEGSKA (reference sequence). DNA of the CDR3: TGCAGTGCTAGTGGCCAGCCGGGCCTTATAGAGAGCAATCAGCCCCAGCATTTT. Its protein product is CSASGQPGLIESNQPQHF.

To note about this clonotype: Since no conserved phenylalanine or tryptophan closes the CDR3, a read error is the likely cause. This chain joins TRBV20-1 and TRBJ1-1; perhaps TRBD1 as D (5 bases). Per germline, CDR1 DFQATT and CDR2 SNEGSKA (reference sequence). V lost 4 bases and J lost 1, with 13 bases in between. CDR3 size: 14 residues. The DNA for the CDR3 is TGCAGTGCTATTCGACAGTCCAAGAACACTGAAGCTTTCATT. Translating it yields CSAIRQSKNTEAFI.

The CDR3 bases are TGTGCCTGCGGGGAGGCTCGAGGGGAAGTAGCTGAAGCTTTCTTT. This encodes CACGEARGEVAEAFF. V and J are TRBV30 and TRBJ1-1, with a possible D match to TRBD1 (5 bases). This CDR3 region has 15 residues. The V end lost 6 bases, the J end lost 6 bases, and 23 bases lay between the germline ends. Looked up from germline, CDR1 is GTSNPN and CDR2 is SVGIG (reference sequence).